This record covers a single TCR beta chain. Only in-frame clones appear in the TCRdb table, and some are missing; sequencing was by immunoSEQ multiplex PCR. The sample lists about 53,000 clones, 90% occurring once. These data come from a study of T cell changes during pregnancy in multiple sclerosis. The sample was CD8+ T cells from peripheral blood mononuclear cells, taken before pregnancy. This clonotype was sampled from a female donor with multiple sclerosis, enrolled in a pregnancy study.

The CDR3 nucleotides read TGTGCCAGCAGCTTAACAGCCTCCTACGAGCAGTACTTC. Protein: CASSLTASYEQYF. This chain joins TRBV7-3 and TRBJ2-7; D is uncertain. The CDR3 sequence is 13 residues long. CDR1 and CDR2 from the germline V gene are SGHTA and FQGTGA. V gave up 0 bases and J gave up 0 bases, with 3 bases separating them.